The present T cell receptor (beta chain) was sequenced within a study of T cells after yellow fever vaccination. Overall study: Fractions low in cell number were prepared with SMART-Seq v4 Ultra Low Input.

In its sample, this clonotype was seen a few times. V was pared by 4 bases and J by 4 bases, with 15 bases between. CDR1 SGHNT and CDR2 YYREEE come from the germline V gene (reference sequence). The CDR3 loop spans 15 amino acids. A single record per CDR3 protein comes from TCRdb applying MiXCR to the 5' RACE reads. The sample holds about 370,000 distinct CDR3 sequences, roughly 12% seen once. The sequences come from PBMCs, collected on the day of the first yellow fever vaccination. The chain recombines TRBV5-4 with TRBJ2-1, with TRBD2 as a possible D gene (5 bases). This TCR derives from a man between 18 and 35 years old who received the YFV17D yellow fever vaccine. CDR3 sequence reads: CASSADLGDYNEQFF. CDR3 DNA: TGTGCCAGCAGCGCCGACTTGGGAGATTACAATGAGCAGTTCTTC.